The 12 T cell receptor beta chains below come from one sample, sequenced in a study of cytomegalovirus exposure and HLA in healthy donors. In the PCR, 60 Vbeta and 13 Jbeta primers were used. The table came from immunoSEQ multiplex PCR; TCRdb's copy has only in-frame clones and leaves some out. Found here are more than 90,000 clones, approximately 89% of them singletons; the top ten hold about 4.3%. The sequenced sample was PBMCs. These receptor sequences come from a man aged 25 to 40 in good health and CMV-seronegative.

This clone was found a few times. For the CDR3, the DNA is TGCGCCAGCAGCTTGAATCAGAACACCGGGGAGCTGTTTTTT. This codes for CASSLNQNTGELFF. The chain employs TRBV5-1 and TRBJ2-2, with D hard to call. The germline gives CDR1 SGHRS, CDR2 YFSETQ. This CDR3 region has 14 residues. V was trimmed by 1 base and J by 1 base, leaving 5 bases between them. The entire variable domain, with the rest obtained from reference TRBV5-1 and TRBJ2-2, is as follows: KAGVTQTPRYLIKTRGQQVTLSCSPISGHRSVSWYQQTPGQGLQFLFEYFSETQRNKGNFPGRFSGRQFSNSRSEMNVSTLELGDSALYLCASSLNQNTGELFFGEGSRLTVL.

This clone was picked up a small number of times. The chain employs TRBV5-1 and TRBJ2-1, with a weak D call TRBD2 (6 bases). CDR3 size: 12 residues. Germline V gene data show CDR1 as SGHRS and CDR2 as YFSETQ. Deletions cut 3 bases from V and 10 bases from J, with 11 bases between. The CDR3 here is CASSSTRREQFF. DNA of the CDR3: TGCGCCAGCAGCTCGACTAGAAGAGAGCAGTTCTTC.

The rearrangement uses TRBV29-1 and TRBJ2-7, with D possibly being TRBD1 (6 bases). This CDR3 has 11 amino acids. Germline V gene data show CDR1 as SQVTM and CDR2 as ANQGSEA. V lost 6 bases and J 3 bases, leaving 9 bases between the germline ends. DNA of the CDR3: TGCAGCGTGGGGACATTCTACGAGCAGTACTTC. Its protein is CSVGTFYEQYF.

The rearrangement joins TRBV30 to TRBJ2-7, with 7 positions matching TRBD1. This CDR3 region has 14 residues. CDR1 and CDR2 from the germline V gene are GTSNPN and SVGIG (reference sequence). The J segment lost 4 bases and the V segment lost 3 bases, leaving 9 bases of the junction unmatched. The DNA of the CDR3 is TGTGCCTGGAGCCTCCCGGACAGGCAATACGAGCAGTACTTC. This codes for CAWSLPDRQYEQYF.

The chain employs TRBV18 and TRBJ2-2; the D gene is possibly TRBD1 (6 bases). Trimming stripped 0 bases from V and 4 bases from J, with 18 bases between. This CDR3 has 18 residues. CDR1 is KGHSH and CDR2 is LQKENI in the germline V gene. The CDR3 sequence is CASSPPLTGRLGTGELFF. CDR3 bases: TGTGCCAGCTCACCACCGTTGACAGGCCGTTTGGGCACCGGGGAGCTGTTTTTT.

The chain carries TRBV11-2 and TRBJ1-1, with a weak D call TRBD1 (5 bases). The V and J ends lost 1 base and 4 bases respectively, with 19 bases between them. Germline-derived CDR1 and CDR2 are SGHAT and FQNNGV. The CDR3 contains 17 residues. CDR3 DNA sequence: TGTGCCAGCAGCTTAGGTTTCGGTGGTCAGGGAGGCACTGAAGCTTTCTTT. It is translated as CASSLGFGGQGGTEAFF.

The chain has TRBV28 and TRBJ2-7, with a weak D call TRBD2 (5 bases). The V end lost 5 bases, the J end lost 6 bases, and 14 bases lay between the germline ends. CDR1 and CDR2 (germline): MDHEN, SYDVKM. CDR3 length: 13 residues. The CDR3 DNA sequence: TGTGCCAGCAGTCCCGCGGGCACCCGCGAGCAGTACTTC. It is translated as CASSPAGTREQYF.

The CDR3 loop is CASSQADRGNYDTQYF. CDR3 bases: TGCGCCAGCAGCCAAGCGGACAGGGGCAATTATGATACGCAGTATTTT. The chain employs TRBV4-1 and TRBJ2-3; 9 bases match TRBD1. The CDR3 runs to 16 residues. The germline CDR1 and CDR2 sequences are MGHRA and YSYEKL. V lost 1 base and J lost 6; bases outside the gene matches: 8.

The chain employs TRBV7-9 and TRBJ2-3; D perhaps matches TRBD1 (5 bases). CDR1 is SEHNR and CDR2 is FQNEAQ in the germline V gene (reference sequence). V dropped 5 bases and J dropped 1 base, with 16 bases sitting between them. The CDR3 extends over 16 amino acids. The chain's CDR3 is CASSPNRRLGTDTQYF. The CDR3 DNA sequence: TGTGCCAGCAGCCCAAACAGGCGCTTAGGCACAGATACGCAGTATTTT.

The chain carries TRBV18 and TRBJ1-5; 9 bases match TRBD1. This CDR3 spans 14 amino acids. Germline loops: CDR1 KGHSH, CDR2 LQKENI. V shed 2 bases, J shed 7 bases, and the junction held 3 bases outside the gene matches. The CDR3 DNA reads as TGTGCCAGCTCACCAGGACAGGGGATCCAGCCCCAGCATTTT. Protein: CASSPGQGIQPQHF.

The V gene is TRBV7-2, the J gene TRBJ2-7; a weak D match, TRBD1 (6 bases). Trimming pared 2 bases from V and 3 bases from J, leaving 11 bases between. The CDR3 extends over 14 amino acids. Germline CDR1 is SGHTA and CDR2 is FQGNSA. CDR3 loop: CASSLTTGNYEQYF. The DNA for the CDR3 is TGTGCCAGCAGCTTAACTACAGGGAACTACGAGCAGTACTTC.

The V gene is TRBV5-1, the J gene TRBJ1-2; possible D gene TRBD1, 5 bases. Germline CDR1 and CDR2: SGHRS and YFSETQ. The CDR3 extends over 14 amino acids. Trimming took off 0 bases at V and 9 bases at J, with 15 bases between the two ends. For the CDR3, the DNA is TGCGCCAGCAGCTTGGCCGGGCAGGGAGGGAGCTACACCTTC. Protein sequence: CASSLAGQGGSYTF.